The 3 T cell receptor beta chains given below trace back to one sample, sequenced in a study of T cell responses to AZD1222 COVID-19 vaccine. The method was immunoSEQ multiplex PCR; TCRdb's version includes in-frame clones alone and lacks a portion of them. The table shows 190,000 or so clones, with 80% to 95% occurring only once. This specimen was peripheral blood, taken 28 days after the second AZD1222 dose. These receptors were obtained from an adult who received the AZD1222 COVID-19 vaccine.

This rearrangement joins TRBV7-8 to TRBJ2-2, with D unresolved. Germline V gene data show CDR1 as SGHVS and CDR2 as FQNEAQ. Trimming cost V 1 base and J 2 bases, with 20 bases left between them. The CDR3 is made up of 19 amino acids. In DNA form, the CDR3 reads TGTGCCAGCAGCTTAGAGGGCAGGTTTCTTGCCCAAAACACCGGGGAGCTGTTTTTT. Translation: CASSLEGRFLAQNTGELFF.

Notes on this clone: Other nucleotide sequences from this sample produce the same CDR3. This chain joins TRBV6-5 and TRBJ1-4; 7 bases agree with TRBD1. CDR3 length equals 14 residues. V lost 4 bases and J lost 8; bases outside the gene matches: 7. Germline V gives CDR1 MNHEY, CDR2 SVGAGI. CDR3 nucleotide sequence: TGTGCCAGCAGTTCACAGGGGCGGGTGGAAAAACTGTTTTTT. It yields the protein CASSSQGRVEKLFF.

This chain links TRBV3-1 (or the pseudogene TRBV3-2) with TRBJ1-5; 8 bases map to TRBD1. J was trimmed by 1 base and V by 2 bases; bases with no gene match: 4. This CDR3 is 16 amino acids long. CDR1 is LGHDT and CDR2 is YNNKEL in the germline V gene (reference sequence). The CDR3 region is CASSQSDRGSNQPQHF. The CDR3 coding sequence is TGTGCCAGCAGCCAATCCGACAGGGGCAGCAATCAGCCCCAGCATTTT.